These 2 T cell receptor beta chains originate from one sample sequenced in a study of blood T cells in healthy people across ages. Combining a sample-barcoded 5' primer with a J-beta primer mix, a second PCR ran for roughly 7 to 11 cycles. MiXCR, run by TCRdb on the 5' RACE reads, gives a single entry per CDR3 protein. The table records roughly 800,000 distinct CDR3 sequences, more than 25% of them present only once. This same sample was also taken into another study, of T cells of mothers and their children.

The sample taken for sequencing was blood. The receptors were gathered from a boy between 10 and 17 years old in good health.

The chain combines TRBV11-2 with TRBJ2-7, with D uncertain. The CDR3 contains 11 residues. CDR1 SGHAT and CDR2 FQNNGV come from the germline V gene. V lost 4 bases to trimming and J lost 5 bases, with 6 bases between them. DNA for the CDR3: TGTGCCAGCAGCTCTTCGGACGAGCAGTACTTC. Residues: CASSSSDEQYF.

V and J are TRBV4-1 and TRBJ2-4; D possibly corresponds to TRBD2 (7 bases). CDR1 is MGHRA and CDR2 is YSYEKL in the germline V gene. This CDR3 spans 16 amino acids. The ends were cut back, 0 bases at V and 2 bases at J, with 11 bases in the middle. The CDR3 coding sequence is TGCGCCAGCAGCCAAGAGCTCGGGGGGCCCAAAAACATTCAGTACTTC. It translates to CASSQELGGPKNIQYF.